The entry that follows covers one T cell receptor beta chain sequence. The record originates from a study of blood T cell repertoires in COVID-19. Study information: The samples span acute and convalescent COVID-19 from the United States, Italy and Spain. In each case, the material was cDNA or gDNA derived from T cells, B-cell-depleted T cells, or PBMCs.

Germline lookup yields CDR1 MDHEN and CDR2 SYDVKM. The CDR3 runs 17 residues. V was cut by 8 bases and J by 3 bases, with 25 bases left in between. Per the original methods: Reference gene primer amplification yielded estimated nucleated cell counts. Produced via immunoSEQ multiplex PCR; TCRdb's table is partial and in-frame only. V, J and clone size are those of that table, while D and trimming were read from the DNA. The data contain under 55,000 clones, around 90% of them singletons. This receptor was obtained from a human donor in a cohort sampled during active COVID-19. What was sequenced was peripheral blood. This rearrangement joins TRBV28 to TRBJ1-1; D not resolved. Written as DNA, the CDR3 is TGTGCCAGCCGAAACCTGGGGAGGGTTGGTCTGGACACTGAAGCTTTCTTT. This encodes CASRNLGRVGLDTEAFF. Using reference TRBV28 and TRBJ1-1 for the parts outside the CDR3, the full variable domain is DVKVTQSSRYLVKRTGEKVFLECVQDMDHENMFWYRQDPGLGLRLIYFSYDVKMKEKGDIPEGYSVSREKKERFSLILESASTNQTSMYLCASRNLGRVGLDTEAFFGQGTRLTVV.